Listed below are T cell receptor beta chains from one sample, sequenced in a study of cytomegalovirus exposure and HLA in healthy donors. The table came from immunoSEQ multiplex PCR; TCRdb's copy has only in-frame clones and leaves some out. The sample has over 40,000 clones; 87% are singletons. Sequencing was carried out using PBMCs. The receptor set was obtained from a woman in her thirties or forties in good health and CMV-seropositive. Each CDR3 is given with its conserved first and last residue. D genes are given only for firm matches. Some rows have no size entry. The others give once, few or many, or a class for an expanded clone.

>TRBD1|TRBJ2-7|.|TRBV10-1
CASSEYRDSSYEQYF
TGCGCCAGCAGTGAGTACCGGGACAGCTCCTACGAGCAGTACTTC
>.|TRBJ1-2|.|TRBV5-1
CASSLDGKGYTF
TGCGCCAGCAGCTTGGACGGGAAAGGCTACACCTTC
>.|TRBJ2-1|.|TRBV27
CASTESGTQFF
TGTGCCAGCACGGAGAGTGGTACGCAGTTCTTC
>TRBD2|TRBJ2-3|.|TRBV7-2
CASSAAGDGSTDTQYF
TGTGCCAGCAGCGCCGCGGGGGACGGGTCGACAGATACGCAGTATTTT
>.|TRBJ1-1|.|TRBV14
CASSPGLRNTEAFF
TGTGCCAGCAGCCCGGGACTGAGAAACACTGAAGCTTTCTTT
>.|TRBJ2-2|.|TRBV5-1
CASSWGAENTGELFF
TGCGCCAGCAGCTGGGGAGCGGAGAACACCGGGGAGCTGTTTTTT
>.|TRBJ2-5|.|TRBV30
CAWALKRETQYF
TGTGCCTGGGCATTAAAGAGAGAGACCCAGTACTTC
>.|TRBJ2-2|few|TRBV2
CASRRAGNTGELFF
TGTGCCAGCAGGAGAGCGGGTAACACCGGGGAGCTGTTTTTT
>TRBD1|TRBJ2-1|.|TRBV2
CASSAMTGRSYNEQFF
TGTGCCAGCAGTGCCATGACAGGGCGGTCCTACAATGAGCAGTTCTTC
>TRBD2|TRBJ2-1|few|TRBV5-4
CASSALLLAVDNEQFF
TGTGCCAGCAGCGCGCTCCTGCTAGCGGTAGACAATGAGCAGTTCTTC
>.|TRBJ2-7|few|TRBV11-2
CASSLEALPHREQYF
TGTGCCAGCAGTCTAGAGGCTCTCCCTCATCGCGAGCAGTACTTC
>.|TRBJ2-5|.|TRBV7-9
CSSSFLPVLTSTVETQYF
TGTTCCAGCAGCTTTTTGCCCGTATTAACTAGTACCGTAGAGACCCAGTACTTC
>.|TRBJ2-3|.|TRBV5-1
CASSLASTPTDTQYF
TGCGCCAGCAGCTTGGCTTCTACTCCGACAGATACGCAGTATTTT
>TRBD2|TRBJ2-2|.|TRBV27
CASSLLAGGLPGELFF
TGTGCCAGCAGTCTACTAGCGGGGGGCCTTCCCGGGGAGCTGTTTTTT
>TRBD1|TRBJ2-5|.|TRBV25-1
CASSEQTGTEVETQYF
TGTGCCAGCAGTGAACAAACCGGGACAGAGGTAGAGACCCAGTACTTC
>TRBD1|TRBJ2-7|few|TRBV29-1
CSVGGTGTGTHEQYF
TGCAGCGTTGGGGGTACCGGGACAGGGACCCACGAGCAGTACTTC
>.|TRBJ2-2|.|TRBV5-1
CASSLNFVRTGELFF
TGCGCCAGCAGCTTGAATTTCGTGAGGACCGGGGAGCTGTTTTTT
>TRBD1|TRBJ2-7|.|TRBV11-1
CASSLGYRGDEQYF
TGTGCCAGCAGCCTAGGTTACAGGGGCGACGAGCAGTACTTC
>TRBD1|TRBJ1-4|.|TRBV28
CASRGYGGTGFRKLFF
TGTGCCAGCAGGGGGTACGGCGGGACAGGGTTCCGAAAACTGTTTTTT
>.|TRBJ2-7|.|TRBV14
CASSQDLVSEQYF
TGTGCCAGCAGCCAAGATTTGGTGAGCGAGCAGTACTTC
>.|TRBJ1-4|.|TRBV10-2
CASSHDPSGEKLFF
TGCGCCAGCAGCCATGACCCCTCGGGTGAAAAACTGTTTTTT
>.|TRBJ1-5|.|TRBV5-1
CASSHNLSNQPQHF
TGCGCCAGCAGCCACAATTTGAGCAATCAGCCCCAGCATTTT
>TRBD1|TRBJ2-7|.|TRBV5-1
CASSSRQGIYEQYF
TGCGCCAGCAGCAGCCGACAGGGGATCTACGAGCAGTACTTC
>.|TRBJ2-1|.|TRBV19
CASSIVGGAALSYNEQFF
TGTGCCAGTAGTATAGTTGGAGGGGCGGCGTTATCCTACAATGAGCAGTTCTTC
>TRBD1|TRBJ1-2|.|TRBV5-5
CASSSPGTGGGYTF
TGTGCCAGCAGCTCGCCCGGGACAGGGGGTGGCTACACCTTC
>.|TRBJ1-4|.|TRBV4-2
CASSREHDGTFGKLFF
TGTGCCAGCAGCCGAGAACACGACGGGACTTTCGGAAAACTGTTTTTT
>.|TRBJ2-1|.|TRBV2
CASSPRRNEQFF
TGTGCCAGCAGTCCTAGACGGAATGAGCAGTTCTTC
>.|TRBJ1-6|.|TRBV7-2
CASSLRSVPLHF
TGTGCCAGCAGCCTGCGATCGGTACCCCTCCACTTT
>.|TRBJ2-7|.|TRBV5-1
CASSSRTEREQYF
TGCGCCAGCAGCTCGCGTACAGAACGCGAGCAGTACTTC
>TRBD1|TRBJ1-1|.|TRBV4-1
CASSQEGQGLNTEAFF
TGCGCCAGCAGCCAGGAAGGACAGGGATTGAACACTGAAGCTTTCTTT
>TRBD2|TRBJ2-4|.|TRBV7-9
CASSLATGGKNIQYF
TGTGCCAGCAGCTTAGCTACGGGGGGGAAAAACATTCAGTACTTC
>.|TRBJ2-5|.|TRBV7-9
CASSFFAPGTFRETQYF
TGTGCCAGCAGCTTCTTCGCTCCGGGGACTTTTAGAGAGACCCAGTACTTC
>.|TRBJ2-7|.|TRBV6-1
CASSEYSLYEQYF
TGTGCCAGCAGTGAGTACTCCCTTTACGAGCAGTACTTC
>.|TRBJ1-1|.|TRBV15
CATSRTVNTEAFF
TGTGCCACCAGCAGAACGGTGAACACTGAAGCTTTCTTT
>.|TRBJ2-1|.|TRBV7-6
CASSLGGADYNEQFF
TGTGCCAGCAGCTTAGGGGGAGCTGACTACAATGAGCAGTTCTTC
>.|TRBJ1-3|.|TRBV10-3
CAISPVSGNTIYF
TGTGCCATCAGCCCAGTCTCTGGAAACACCATATATTTT
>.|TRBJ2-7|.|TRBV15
CATSRAGFYEQYF
TGTGCCACCAGCAGAGCGGGGTTCTACGAGCAGTACTTC
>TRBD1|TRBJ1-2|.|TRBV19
CASRDRGKNYGYTF
TGTGCCAGTAGGGACAGGGGGAAAAACTATGGCTACACCTTC